Shown below are 12 T cell receptor beta chains from a single sample sequenced in a study of CD8 T cells in ankylosing spondylitis. Each CDR3 protein is one row after TCRdb ran MiXCR on the 5' RACE reads. The table includes approximately 140,000 distinct CDR3 sequences, roughly 8.8% detected once. The specimen was synovial fluid, either unsorted or a sorted T cell fraction (not recorded which). The receptors were gathered from a male donor with ankylosing spondylitis.

This clonotype was seen ten or more times. The chain is built from TRBV20-1 and TRBJ2-3; TRBD1 agrees at 7 bases. This CDR3 comprises 13 residues. Looked up from germline, CDR1 is DFQATT and CDR2 is SNEGSKA (reference sequence). V lost 5 bases, J lost 6 bases, and 8 bases stayed unmatched. Here the CDR3 DNA reads TGCAGTGCTCCCTCGACAGGGCTGGATACGCAGTATTTT. Translated, it gives CSAPSTGLDTQYF.

This clonotype was found many times. The rearrangement uses TRBV4-3 and TRBJ2-7; 12 nucleotides line up with TRBD2. Per the germline V gene, CDR1 is LGHNA and CDR2 is YSLEER. Losses at the gene ends were 3 bases for V and 4 bases for J; bases not matched to a gene: 16. The CDR3 has 19 amino acids. CDR3 sequence (DNA): TGCGCCAGCAGCCAGGGAGTCCTAGCGGGAGGGCCTATAAGGTACGAGCAGTACTTC. Translated: CASSQGVLAGGPIRYEQYF.

V is TRBV3-1 and J is TRBJ2-2; D is ambiguous. Germline V gene sequence: CDR1 LGHDT, CDR2 YNNKEL (reference sequence). Trimming removed 7 bases at V and 5 bases at J, with 8 bases between. CDR3 length equals 12 residues. CDR3 DNA: TGTGCCAGCAACCTGGGGACCGGGGAGCTGTTTTTT. Protein: CASNLGTGELFF.

This clonotype turned up a few times. This CDR3 reads CASSVQLSMNTEAFF. The CDR3 region has the DNA TGCGCCAGCAGCGTACAGCTTAGCATGAACACTGAAGCTTTCTTT. The chain links TRBV5-1 to TRBJ1-1; the D is unclear. The germline V gene encodes CDR1 SGHRS and CDR2 YFSETQ. CDR3 length: 15 amino acids. Between the trimmed V and J ends, which lost 4 bases and 0 bases, there was a span of 13 bases.

This clonotype occurred a few times. This chain joins TRBV4-1 and TRBJ1-4, with D possibly matching TRBD1 (5 bases). CDR3 length: 15 residues. CDR1 is MGHRA and CDR2 is YSYEKL in the germline V gene. Trimming took off 0 bases at V and 8 bases at J, with 13 bases between the two ends. The CDR3 sequence: CASSQDPRRGEKLFF. DNA for the CDR3: TGCGCCAGCAGCCAAGATCCTCGGAGGGGAGAAAAACTGTTTTTT.

This clonotype was observed at least ten times. The chain is built from TRBV7-2 and TRBJ2-7; D remains unclear. V was pared by 4 bases and J by 4 bases, with 11 bases between. The CDR3 runs 13 residues. Germline V CDR1 and CDR2: SGHTA, FQGNSA. CDR3 in DNA: TGTGCCAGCAGCTCCCCCAATCTGTACGAGCAGTACTTC. Residues: CASSSPNLYEQYF.

There are a few counts of this clonotype. This chain connects TRBV7-8 to TRBJ2-2; TRBD2 matches at 10 bases. The CDR3 contains 16 residues. Germline values: CDR1 SGHVS, CDR2 FQNEAQ. J lost 2 bases, V lost 5 bases, and 5 bases had no gene match. CDR3 amino acids: CASSPWTSGNTGELFF. CDR3 nucleotides: TGTGCCAGCAGCCCATGGACTAGCGGAAACACCGGGGAGCTGTTTTTT.

This clonotype was seen ten or more times. CDR3 protein: CASSLLGRAPDTQYF. In nucleotides, the CDR3 is TGTGCCAGCAGCCTACTCGGGAGAGCCCCAGATACGCAGTATTTT. V usage is TRBV5-6 and J usage is TRBJ2-3, with TRBD2 as a possible D gene (6 bases). Germline values: CDR1 SGHDT, CDR2 YYEEEE. The V end was cut by 4 bases, the J end by 4 bases, with 16 bases between. The CDR3 consists of 15 residues.

In its sample, this clonotype was seen once. This chain uses TRBV6-4 with TRBJ2-3; 8 nucleotides match TRBD2. The CDR3 is 14 residues long. The germline V gene has CDR1 MRHNA and CDR2 SNTAGT. The J segment lost 5 bases and the V segment lost 4 bases, leaving 5 bases of the junction unmatched. CDR3 coding DNA: TGTGCCAGCAGTGTCCGGGGGGGTCAAGATACGCAGTATTTT. This translates into CASSVRGGQDTQYF.

This clonotype was observed many times. The chain combines TRBV10-3 with TRBJ2-1, with 12 bases that match TRBD2. CDR1 ENHRY and CDR2 SYGVKD come from the germline V gene. After removal of 4 bases from V and 10 bases from J, the junction contained 5 bases not matched to a gene. This CDR3 contains 14 residues. CDR3 bases: TGTGCCATCAGTGCTAGCGGGGGGGCCCAGGAGCAGTTCTTC. This gives the protein CAISASGGAQEQFF.

At least ten counts were recorded for this clonotype. The CDR3, as DNA: TGCAGTGCTAGAGATAGCGGGGACTTCACAGATACGCAGTATTTT. Its translation: CSARDSGDFTDTQYF. The chain couples TRBV20-1 to TRBJ2-3, with TRBD2 matching over 8 bases. The junction had 4 bases not matched to a gene; V was cut back by 0 bases and J by 2 bases. This CDR3 contains 15 residues. CDR1 is DFQATT, CDR2 SNEGSKA, per germline (reference sequence).

This rearrangement joins TRBV29-1 to TRBJ2-5; D may be TRBD1 or TRBD2 (5 bases each). Trimming stripped 7 bases from V and 5 bases from J, with 17 bases between. The CDR3 sequence is 13 residues long. Germline loops: CDR1 SQVTM, CDR2 ANQGSEA. CDR3 nucleotide sequence: TGCAGCGCAGATATTCGGGGCCTGGAGACCCAGTACTTC. The encoded protein is CSADIRGLETQYF.